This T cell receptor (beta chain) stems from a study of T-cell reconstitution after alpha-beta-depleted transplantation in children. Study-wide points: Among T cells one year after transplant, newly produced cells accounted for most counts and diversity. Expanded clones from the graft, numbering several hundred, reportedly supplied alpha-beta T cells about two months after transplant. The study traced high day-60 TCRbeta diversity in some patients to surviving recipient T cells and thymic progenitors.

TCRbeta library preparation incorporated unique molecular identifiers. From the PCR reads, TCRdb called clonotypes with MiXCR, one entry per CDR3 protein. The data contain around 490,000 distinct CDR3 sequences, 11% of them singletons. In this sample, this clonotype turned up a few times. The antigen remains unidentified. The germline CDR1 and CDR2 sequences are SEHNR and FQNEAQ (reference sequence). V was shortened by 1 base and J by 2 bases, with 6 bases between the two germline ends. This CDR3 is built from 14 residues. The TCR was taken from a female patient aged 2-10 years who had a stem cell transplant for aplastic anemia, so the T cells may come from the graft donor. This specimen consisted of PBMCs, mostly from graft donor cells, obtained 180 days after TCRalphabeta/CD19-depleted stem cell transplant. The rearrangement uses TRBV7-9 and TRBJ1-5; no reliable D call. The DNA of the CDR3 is TGTGCCAGCAGCTTAGTAGGGCGCAATCAGCCCCAGCATTTT. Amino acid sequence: CASSLVGRNQPQHF.